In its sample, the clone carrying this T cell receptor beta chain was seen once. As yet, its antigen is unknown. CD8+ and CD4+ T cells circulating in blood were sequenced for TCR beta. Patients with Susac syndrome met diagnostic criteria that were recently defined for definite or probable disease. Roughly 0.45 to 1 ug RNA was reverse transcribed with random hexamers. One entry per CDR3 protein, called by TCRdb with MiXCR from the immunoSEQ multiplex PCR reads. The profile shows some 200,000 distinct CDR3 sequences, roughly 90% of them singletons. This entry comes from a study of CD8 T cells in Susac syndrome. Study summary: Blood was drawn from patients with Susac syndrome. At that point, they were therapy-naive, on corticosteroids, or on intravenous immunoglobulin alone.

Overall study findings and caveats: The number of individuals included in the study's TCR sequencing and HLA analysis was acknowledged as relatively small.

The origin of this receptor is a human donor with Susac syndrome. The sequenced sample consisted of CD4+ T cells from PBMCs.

This chain's CDR3 is CASSLSDRTGNTIYF. The CDR3 coding sequence is TGTGCCAGCAGCTTATCCGACAGGACTGGAAACACCATATATTTT. The gene calls are TRBV7-6 and TRBJ1-3; perhaps TRBD1 as D (6 bases). This CDR3 is built from 15 residues. Looked up from germline, CDR1 is SGHVS and CDR2 is FNYEAQ. V lost 2 bases, J lost 2 bases, and 10 bases lay in between.